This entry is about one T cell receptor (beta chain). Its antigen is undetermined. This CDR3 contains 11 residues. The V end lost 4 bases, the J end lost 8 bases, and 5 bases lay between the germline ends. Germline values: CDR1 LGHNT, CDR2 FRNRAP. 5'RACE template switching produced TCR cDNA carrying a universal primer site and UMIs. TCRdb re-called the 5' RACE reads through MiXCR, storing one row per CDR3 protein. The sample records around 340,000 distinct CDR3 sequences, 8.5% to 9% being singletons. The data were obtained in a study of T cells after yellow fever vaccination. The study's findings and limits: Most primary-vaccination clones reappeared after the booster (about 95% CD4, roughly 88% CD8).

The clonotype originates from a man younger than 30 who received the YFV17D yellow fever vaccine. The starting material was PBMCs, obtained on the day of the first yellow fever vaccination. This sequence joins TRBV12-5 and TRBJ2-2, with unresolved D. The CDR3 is CASGSFGELFF. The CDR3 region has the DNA TGTGCTAGTGGTTCCTTTGGGGAGCTGTTTTTT.